The text below deals with one TCR beta chain. The germline gives CDR1 LNHDA, CDR2 SQIVND (reference sequence). The CDR3 runs to 14 residues. Trimming cost V 5 bases and J 6 bases; bases outside gene matches: 3. Original handling: The assay estimated nucleated cells by amplifying reference gene primers. Produced via immunoSEQ multiplex PCR; TCRdb's table is partial and in-frame only. That table furnishes V, J and clone size, whereas the DNA furnished D and trimming. The sample contains some 150,000 clones, roughly 90% of which appear only once. This sample was included in a study of blood T cell repertoires in COVID-19. For the study at large: Material from acute and convalescent COVID-19 was sourced from the United States, Italy and Spain. The analysed material was cDNA or gDNA that came from T cells, B-cell-depleted T cells, or PBMCs.

The sample taken for sequencing was peripheral blood. The receptor was derived from a woman in her fifties or sixties with active or convalescent COVID-19. J is TRBJ1-6 and V is TRBV19; 8 bases agree with TRBD1. The CDR3 protein is CASSSGQGNSPLHF. The CDR3 nucleotides read TGTGCCAGTAGTTCAGGACAGGGTAATTCACCCCTCCACTTT.